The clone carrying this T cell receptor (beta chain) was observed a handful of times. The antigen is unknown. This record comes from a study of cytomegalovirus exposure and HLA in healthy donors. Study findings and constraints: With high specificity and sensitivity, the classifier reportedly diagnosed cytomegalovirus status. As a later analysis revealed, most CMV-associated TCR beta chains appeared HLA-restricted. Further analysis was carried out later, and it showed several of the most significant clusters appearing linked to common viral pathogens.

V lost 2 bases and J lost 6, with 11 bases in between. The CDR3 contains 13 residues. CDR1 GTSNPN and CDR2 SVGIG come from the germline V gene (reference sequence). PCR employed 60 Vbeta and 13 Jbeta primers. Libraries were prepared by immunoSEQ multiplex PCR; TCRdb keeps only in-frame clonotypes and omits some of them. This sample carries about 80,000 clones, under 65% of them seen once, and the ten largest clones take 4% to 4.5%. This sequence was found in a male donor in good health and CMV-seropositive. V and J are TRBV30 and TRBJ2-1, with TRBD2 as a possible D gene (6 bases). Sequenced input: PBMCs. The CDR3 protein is CAWSRPGGNEQFF. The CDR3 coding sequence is TGTGCCTGGAGTCGGCCCGGGGGCAATGAGCAGTTCTTC.